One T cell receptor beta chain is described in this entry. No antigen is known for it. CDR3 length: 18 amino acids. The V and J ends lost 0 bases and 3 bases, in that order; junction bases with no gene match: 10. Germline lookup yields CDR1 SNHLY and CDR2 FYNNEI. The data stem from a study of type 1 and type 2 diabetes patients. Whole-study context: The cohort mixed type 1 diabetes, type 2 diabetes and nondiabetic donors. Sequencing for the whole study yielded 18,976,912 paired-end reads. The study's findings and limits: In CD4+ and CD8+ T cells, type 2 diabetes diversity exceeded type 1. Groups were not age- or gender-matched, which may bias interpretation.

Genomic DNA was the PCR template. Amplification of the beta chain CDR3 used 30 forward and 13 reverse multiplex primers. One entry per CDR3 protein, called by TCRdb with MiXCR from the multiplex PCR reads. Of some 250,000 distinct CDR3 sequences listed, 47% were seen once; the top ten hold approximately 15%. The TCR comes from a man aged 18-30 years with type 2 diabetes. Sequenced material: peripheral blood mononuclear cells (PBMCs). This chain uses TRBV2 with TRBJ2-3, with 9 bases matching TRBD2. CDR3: CASSEALRPSGVTDTQYF. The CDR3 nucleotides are TGTGCCAGCAGTGAAGCGCTTCGGCCTAGCGGGGTAACAGATACGCAGTATTTT.